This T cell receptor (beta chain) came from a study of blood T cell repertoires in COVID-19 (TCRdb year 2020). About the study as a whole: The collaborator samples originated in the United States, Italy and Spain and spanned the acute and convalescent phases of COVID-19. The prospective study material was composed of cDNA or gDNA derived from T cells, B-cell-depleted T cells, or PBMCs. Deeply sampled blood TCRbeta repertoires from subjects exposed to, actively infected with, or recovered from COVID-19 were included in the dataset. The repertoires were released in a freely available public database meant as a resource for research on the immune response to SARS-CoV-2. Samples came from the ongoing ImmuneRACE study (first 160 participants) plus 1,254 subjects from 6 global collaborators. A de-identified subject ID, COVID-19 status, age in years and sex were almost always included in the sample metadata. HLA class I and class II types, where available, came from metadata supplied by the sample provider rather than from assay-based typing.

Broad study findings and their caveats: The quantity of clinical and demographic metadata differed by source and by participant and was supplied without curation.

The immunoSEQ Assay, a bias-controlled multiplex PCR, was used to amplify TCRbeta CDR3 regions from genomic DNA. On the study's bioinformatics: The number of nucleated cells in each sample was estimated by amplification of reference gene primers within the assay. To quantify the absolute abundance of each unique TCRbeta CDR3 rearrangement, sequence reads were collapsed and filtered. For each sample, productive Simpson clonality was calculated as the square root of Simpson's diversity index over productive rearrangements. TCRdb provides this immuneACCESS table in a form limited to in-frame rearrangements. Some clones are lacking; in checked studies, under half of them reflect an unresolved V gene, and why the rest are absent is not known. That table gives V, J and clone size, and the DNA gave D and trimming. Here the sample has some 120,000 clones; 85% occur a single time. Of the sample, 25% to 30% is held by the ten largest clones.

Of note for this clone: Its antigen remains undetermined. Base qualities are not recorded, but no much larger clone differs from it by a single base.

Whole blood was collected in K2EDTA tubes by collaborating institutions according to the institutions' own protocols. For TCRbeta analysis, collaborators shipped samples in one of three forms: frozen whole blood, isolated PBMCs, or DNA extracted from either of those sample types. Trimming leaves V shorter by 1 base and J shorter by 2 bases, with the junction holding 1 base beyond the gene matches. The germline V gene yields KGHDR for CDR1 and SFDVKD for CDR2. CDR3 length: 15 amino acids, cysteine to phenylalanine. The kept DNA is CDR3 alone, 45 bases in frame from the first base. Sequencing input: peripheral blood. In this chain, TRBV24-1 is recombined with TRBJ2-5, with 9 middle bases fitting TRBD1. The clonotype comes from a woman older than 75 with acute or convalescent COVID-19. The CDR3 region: CATSDFGQGQETQYF. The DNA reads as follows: TGTGCCACCAGTGATTTCGGACAGGGGCAAGAGACCCAGTACTTC.